The T cell receptor beta chain described here comes from a study of circulating CD8 cells and anti-PD-1 response in melanoma (dated by TCRdb to 2020 to 2022). Background for the entire study: Patients received nivolumab intravenously at 3 mg/kg every 2 weeks. The melanoma cohort had some 13 patients, seven of whom got anti-PD-1 as first-line therapy, while the other six had previously had targeted therapy or immunotherapy. PD-1 on on-treatment samples was detected using a biotinylated anti-human IgG4 antibody. Patients with complete or partial responses were counted as responders, while patients with stable or progressive disease (RECIST v1.1) were counted as non-responders. A total of around 11 melanoma patients were included in the TCR repertoire analysis, 4 of them responders and 7 non-responders. Beyond this particular receptor, the publication reports: The DNEG repertoire had the highest diversity, the PD-1 and DPOS repertoires had similar and higher clonality, and the TIGIT repertoires had the lowest diversity. Only baseline and M1 samples, drawn from a small cohort with few responders, went into the published TCR repertoire comparisons. Because tumor material could not be accessed, tumor reactivity was instead assessed with peptide assays on expanded sorted subsets. Because material was limited, experiments were generally done without replicates. The cohort included both treatment-naive and previously treated patients, and the authors noted that this mix could influence results. Repertoires were mostly private between subsets, with fewer than 7% of TRB clonotypes shared at M1, and the greatest sharing occurred between DPOS and TIGIT.

A BD FACSAria II cell sorter was used to sort four subsets, defined by PD-1 and/or TIGIT, from live CD3+CD8+TCRalphabeta+ cells. To characterize relevance to anti-PD-1 therapy response, circulating CD8 T cells were sorted into four subsets based on PD-1 and TIGIT expression. Both TCR alpha and TCR beta chains were sequenced from each sorted CD8 T-cell subset. Peripheral blood was drawn before the first anti-PD-1 injection and after two and four injections. Ficoll gradient centrifugation was used to isolate PBMCs immediately. Until use, PBMCs were kept cryopreserved in liquid nitrogen in RPMI containing about 20% FCS and 10% DMSO. Thawed PBMCs were stained with a viability dye and antibodies against CD3, CD8alpha, TCRalphabeta, PD-1 and TIGIT. The RNeasy Kit was used to extract total RNA, and all samples had a RIN greater than 7. The CDR3 contains 12 residues, cysteine and phenylalanine counted. Of all the DNA, just the CDR3 is kept, 36 bases in frame from base 1. V has 8 bases trimmed and J has 5 bases trimmed; junction bases matching no gene number 5. CDR1 and CDR2, looked up from the germline V gene (reference sequence), are MNHEY and SMNVEV.

Sequencing used a NextSeq 500. The QIAseq Immune Repertoire RNA Library Kit, Human TCR Panel, was used to prepare TCR libraries from around 15 ng of total RNA. The TCR libraries were sequenced on an Illumina NextSeq using a Mid Output V2 kit and asymmetric 261x41 paired-end reads. Every TCR library was diluted to approximately 4.3 nM, then pooled, denatured and loaded at 0.8 to 1 pM. The authors' analysis ran thus. The QIAGEN GeneGlobe Data Analysis Center was used to process TCR FASTQ files, and downstream analysis was done in R 3.5.2. Clonality was calculated as one minus the Shannon entropy normalized by the log of the number of unique productive sequences. TRA or TRB clonotypes differing in abundance between baseline and M1 were identified within each subset by Fisher exact tests at 5% FDR. Clonotypes with differential abundance were put into four groups: emerging, expanding, contracting or non-expanding/contracting. Morisita's overlap index was used to measure repertoire overlap between patients. TCRdb trimmed public reads at Q25 via fastp, called clones via MiXCR and kept in-frame beta chains. One record per CDR3 amino acid sequence lists the most common genes and DNA. V and J calls and clone size were set by TCRdb, not the authors. This sample comprises a few hundred distinct CDR3 sequences, about 8% of them detected only once. Around a third of the sample goes to the ten largest clones.

This clonotype is identified as large (0.1 to 1%). Its target antigen remains unknown. No base-level quality is on record; no much larger clone is a single base apart. The origin of this receptor is a human donor with melanoma. This sequence uses TRBV27 and TRBJ2-5, and 7 junction bases match TRBD2. The sequencing used CD8+ T cells from PBMCs, collected at baseline or after one month of anti-PD-1 therapy (not recorded which). The CDR3 loop reads CASGRGWETQYF. The DNA sequence is TGTGCCAGCGGGAGGGGATGGGAGACCCAGTACTTC.